Listed below are T cell receptor beta chains from one sample, sequenced in a study of T cell changes during pregnancy in multiple sclerosis. Using immunoSEQ multiplex PCR, the repertoire was profiled, and TCRdb retains in-frame clones only, with some absent. The sample has more than 95,000 clones; approximately 95% are singletons. The sample was peripheral blood, taken after pregnancy. Receptors originate from a female donor with multiple sclerosis, enrolled in a pregnancy study. Both conserved end residues are part of each CDR3. The D gene is left open where the match is weak. The size of a clone is reported for some rows only, either as once, few or many, or as a class for expanded clones.

v_gene,abundance,d_gene,j_gene,CDR3aa,CDR3nt
TRBV5-6,.,.,TRBJ1-2,CASSFTRIKGGYTF,TGTGCCAGCAGCTTTACCCGGATCAAGGGGGGCTACACCTTC
TRBV4-2,.,TRBD1,TRBJ2-7,CASSQRAGTGAYEQYF,TGTGCCAGCAGCCAAAGGGCTGGGACAGGGGCCTACGAGCAGTACTTC
TRBV27,few,TRBD2,TRBJ2-7,CASSARLAQPYEQYF,TGTGCCAGCAGCGCCCGACTAGCGCAACCCTACGAGCAGTACTTC
TRBV19,.,.,TRBJ1-2,CASTSGGAGDYGYTF,TGTGCCAGTACCTCTGGGGGGGCAGGCGACTATGGCTACACCTTC
TRBV6-1,.,.,TRBJ2-7,CASSDRVSYEQYF,TGTGCCAGCAGCGATCGGGTCTCCTACGAGCAGTACTTC
TRBV6-5,.,.,TRBJ2-1,CASSYLPLSLHNEQFF,TGTGCCAGCAGTTACCTCCCTCTTAGTCTCCACAATGAGCAGTTCTTC
TRBV9,.,.,TRBJ2-1,CASSPSGTLDNEQFF,TGTGCCAGCAGTCCCAGTGGGACACTAGACAATGAGCAGTTCTTC
TRBV4-1,.,.,TRBJ2-2,CASSHGQPPGTGELFF,TGCGCCAGCAGCCATGGACAACCCCCAGGCACCGGGGAGCTGTTTTTT
TRBV6-1,.,TRBD1,TRBJ1-1,CASSAGGTGDTEAFF,TGTGCCAGCAGTGCGGGGGGGACAGGGGACACTGAAGCTTTCTTT
TRBV2,.,.,TRBJ2-5,CASSEVGGARETQYF,TGTGCCAGCAGTGAGGTGGGGGGGGCGAGGGAGACCCAGTACTTC